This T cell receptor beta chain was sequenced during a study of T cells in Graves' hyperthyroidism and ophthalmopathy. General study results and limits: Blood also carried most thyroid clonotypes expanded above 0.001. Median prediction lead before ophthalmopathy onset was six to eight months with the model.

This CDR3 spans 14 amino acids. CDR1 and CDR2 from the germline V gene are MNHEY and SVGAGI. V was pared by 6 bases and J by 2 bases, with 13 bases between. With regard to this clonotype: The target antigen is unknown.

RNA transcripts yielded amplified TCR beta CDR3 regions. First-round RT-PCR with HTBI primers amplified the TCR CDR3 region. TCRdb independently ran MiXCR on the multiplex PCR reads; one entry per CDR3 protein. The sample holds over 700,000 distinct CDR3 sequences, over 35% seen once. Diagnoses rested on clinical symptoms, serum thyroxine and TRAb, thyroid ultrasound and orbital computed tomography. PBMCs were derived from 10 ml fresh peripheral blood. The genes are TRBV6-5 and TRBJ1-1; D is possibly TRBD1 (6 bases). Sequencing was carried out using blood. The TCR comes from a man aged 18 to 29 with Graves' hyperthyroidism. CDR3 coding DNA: TGTGCCAGCAGATCGTACAGGGTTAACACTGAAGCTTTCTTT. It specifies CASRSYRVNTEAFF.